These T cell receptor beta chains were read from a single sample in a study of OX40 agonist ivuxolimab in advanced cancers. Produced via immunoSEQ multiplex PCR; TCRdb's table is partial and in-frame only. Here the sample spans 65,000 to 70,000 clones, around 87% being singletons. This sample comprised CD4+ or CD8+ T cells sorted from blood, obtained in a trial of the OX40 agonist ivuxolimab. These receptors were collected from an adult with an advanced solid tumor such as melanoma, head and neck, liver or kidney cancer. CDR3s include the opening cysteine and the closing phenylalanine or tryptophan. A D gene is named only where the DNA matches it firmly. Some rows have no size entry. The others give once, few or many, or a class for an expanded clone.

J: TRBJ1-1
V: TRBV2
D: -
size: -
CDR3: CASSARGVANTEAFF
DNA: TGTGCCAGCAGTGCCCGGGGGGTGGCAAATACTGAAGCTTTCTTT

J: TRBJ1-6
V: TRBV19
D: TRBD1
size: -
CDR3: CASRGGLTLHF
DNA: TGTGCCAGTAGAGGGGGCCTCACCCTCCACTTT

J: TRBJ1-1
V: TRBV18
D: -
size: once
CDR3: CASSPRVTEAFF
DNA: TGTGCCAGCTCACCACGAGTGACTGAAGCTTTCTTT

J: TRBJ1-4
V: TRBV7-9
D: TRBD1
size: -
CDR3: CASSPGTGRVELFF
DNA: TGTGCCAGCAGCCCAGGGACAGGGCGGGTCGAACTGTTTTTT

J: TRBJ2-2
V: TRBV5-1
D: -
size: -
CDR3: CASSLSVRSPGELFF
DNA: TGCGCCAGCAGCTTGTCGGTCAGGAGTCCCGGGGAGCTGTTTTTT

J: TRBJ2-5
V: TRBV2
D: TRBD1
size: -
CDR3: CASSGSTGSRETQYF
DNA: TGTGCCAGCAGTGGTTCGACAGGGAGTCGGGAGACCCAGTACTTC

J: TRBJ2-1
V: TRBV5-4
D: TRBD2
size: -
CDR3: CASSFGLAGAIYNEQFF
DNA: TGTGCCAGCAGCTTTGGGCTAGCGGGGGCCATTTACAATGAGCAGTTCTTC

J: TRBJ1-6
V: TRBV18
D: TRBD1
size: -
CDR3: CASSPKGADSPLHF
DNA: TGTGCCAGCTCACCCAAGGGGGCAGATTCACCCCTCCACTTT

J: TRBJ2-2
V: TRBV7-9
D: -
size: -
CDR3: CASSLVTGELFF
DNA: TGTGCCAGCAGCTTAGTTACCGGGGAGCTGTTTTTT

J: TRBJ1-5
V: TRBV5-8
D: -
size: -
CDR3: CASSSDSNQPQHF
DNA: TGTGCCAGCAGCTCCGATAGCAATCAGCCCCAGCATTTT

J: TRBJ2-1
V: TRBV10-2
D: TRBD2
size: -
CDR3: CASSEYRGGAPIYNEQFF
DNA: TGCGCCAGCAGTGAGTACCGGGGAGGGGCCCCTATATACAATGAGCAGTTCTTC

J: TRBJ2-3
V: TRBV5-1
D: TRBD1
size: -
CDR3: CASSLAGTGSTDTQYF
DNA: TGCGCCAGCAGCTTGGCCGGGACAGGGAGCACAGATACGCAGTATTTT

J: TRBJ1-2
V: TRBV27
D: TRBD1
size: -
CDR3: CASSLVGTGGYGYTF
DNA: TGTGCCAGCAGTTTAGTAGGGACAGGGGGCTATGGCTACACCTTC

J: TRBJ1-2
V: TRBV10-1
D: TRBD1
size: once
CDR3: CASSQGASGYTF
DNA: TGCGCCAGCAGTCAGGGGGCGAGTGGCTACACCTTC

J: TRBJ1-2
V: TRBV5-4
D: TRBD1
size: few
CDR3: CASSLTGGGYTF
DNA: TGTGCCAGCAGCCTTACAGGGGGCGGCTACACCTTC